Given below is one TCR beta chain in context. Its specificity is not known. Time point specified: blood 4 weeks post-SBRT, at nephrectomy. As for treatment: 15 Gy SBRT to primary tumor, nephrectomy 4 weeks later. Clear cell pathology was present in this patient's renal cell carcinoma. The sample comes from a study of radiation and T cells in renal cell carcinoma. Regarding the study as a whole: Top tumor clonotypes rose in blood 2 weeks post-radiation, then contracted.

Assay: immunoSEQ multiplex PCR; the TCRdb copy retains only in-frame clones and omits some. This repertoire shows 150,000 to 200,000 clones, 88% found once; its top ten account for about 10%. The ends lost 0 bases at V and 3 bases at J; junction bases unmatched: 2. Germline loops: CDR1 MNHEY, CDR2 SVGAGI. The CDR3 is made up of 15 amino acids. Sequencing used blood, obtained from a patient whose treatment included radiotherapy and nephrectomy. The genes are TRBV6-5 and TRBJ1-1; 9 bases match TRBD1. The receptor was derived from a woman aged 45 to 65 with renal cell carcinoma. Here the CDR3 DNA reads TGTGCCAGCAGTTACTCGACAGGGGGTTACACTGAAGCTTTCTTT. It translates to CASSYSTGGYTEAFF.